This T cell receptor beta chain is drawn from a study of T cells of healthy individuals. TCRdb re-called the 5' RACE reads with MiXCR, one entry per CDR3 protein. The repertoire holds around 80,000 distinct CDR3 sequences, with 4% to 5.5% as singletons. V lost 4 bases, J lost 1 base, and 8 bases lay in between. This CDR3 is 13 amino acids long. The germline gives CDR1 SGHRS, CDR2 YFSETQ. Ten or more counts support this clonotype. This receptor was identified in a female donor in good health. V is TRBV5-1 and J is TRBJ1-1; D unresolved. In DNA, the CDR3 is TGCGCCAGCAGCACAACGAAGAACACTGAAGCTTTCTTT. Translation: CASSTTKNTEAFF.